This is a list of T cell receptor beta chains from one sample in a study of PD-1 blockade in mismatch repair-deficient tumors. Sequencing was performed with immunoSEQ multiplex PCR; in TCRdb, only in-frame clones are kept and a portion is missing. This sample has 100,000 to 150,000 clones; 70% to 90% occur once, and the top ten carry about 13%. Sequencing used peripheral blood, obtained 44 weeks after starting pembrolizumab. These receptors were obtained from an adult with mismatch repair-deficient cancer. The CDR3 runs from the conserved cysteine through the conserved F or W. A D gene is named only where the DNA matches it firmly. A row's size may be missing; if present it is once, few, many or a size class.

cdr3_aa cdr3_nt clone_size v_call d_call j_call
CAISVTDTQYF TGTGCCATCAGTGTCACAGATACGCAGTATTTT NA TRBV10-3 NA TRBJ2-3
CASTPDRSYNEQFF TGTGCCAGCACCCCGGACAGATCCTACAATGAGCAGTTCTTC NA TRBV2 NA TRBJ2-1
CASRGVTNEQFF TGTGCCAGCAGGGGGGTAACCAATGAGCAGTTCTTC NA TRBV28 NA TRBJ2-1
CASSMGQGPYYGYTF TGTGCCAGTAGTATGGGGCAGGGGCCATACTATGGCTACACCTTC NA TRBV19 NA TRBJ1-2
CASSKWPPKGLLNTEAFF TGTGCCAGCAGCAAATGGCCACCAAAGGGACTCTTGAACACTGAAGCTTTCTTT NA TRBV21-1 NA TRBJ1-1
CAWSATSAEQYF TGTGCCTGGAGTGCGACTAGCGCCGAGCAGTACTTC NA TRBV30 TRBD2 TRBJ2-7
CASSILSPGELFF TGTGCCAGTAGTATTCTTTCGCCCGGGGAGCTGTTTTTT NA TRBV19 NA TRBJ2-2
CASSWYSGRASGELFF TGTGCCAGCAGCTGGTATAGCGGGAGGGCCTCCGGGGAGCTGTTTTTT NA TRBV5-5 TRBD2 TRBJ2-2
CASSPPGLAGVPFEQYF TGTGCCAGCAGCCCGCCTGGACTAGCGGGAGTTCCTTTCGAGCAGTACTTC once TRBV7-2 TRBD2 TRBJ2-7
CAVGAETQYF TGTGCCGTTGGGGCTGAGACCCAGTACTTC NA TRBV10-3 NA TRBJ2-5
CASSPTTGWDEQYF TGCGCCAGCAGCCCGACGACAGGATGGGACGAGCAGTACTTC NA TRBV4-1 NA TRBJ2-7
CASSPDTGDIQYF TGCGCCAGCAGCCCGGACACGGGGGACATTCAGTACTTC NA TRBV5-1 NA TRBJ2-4
CASSLSENEQYF TGTGCCAGCAGCCTCAGTGAGAACGAGCAGTACTTC NA TRBV7-9 NA TRBJ2-7
CASSLVRAPGTEAFF TGCGCCAGCAGCTTGGTTAGGGCCCCGGGCACTGAAGCTTTCTTT NA TRBV5-1 NA TRBJ1-1
CATQGPDGYTF TGTGCCACCCAAGGACCAGACGGCTACACCTTC few TRBV19 NA TRBJ1-2
CASSVGLAGGSYEQYF TGTGCCAGCAGCGTGGGACTAGCGGGAGGCTCCTACGAGCAGTACTTC NA TRBV9 TRBD2 TRBJ2-7
CASRNRKAGNTIYF TGTGCCAGCAGGAACAGGAAGGCTGGAAACACCATATATTTT NA TRBV11-3 NA TRBJ1-3
CASSLSGGLSYNEQFF TGTGCCAGCAGCTTATCAGGGGGCTTGTCGTACAATGAGCAGTTCTTC NA TRBV7-8 TRBD1 TRBJ2-1
CASSFSGANTGELFF TGCGCCAGCAGCTTTAGCGGGGCGAACACCGGGGAGCTGTTTTTT NA TRBV5-1 TRBD2 TRBJ2-2
CASSQDRRGQKVMSSYNEQFF TGCGCCAGCAGCCAAGATAGGAGGGGACAGAAGGTCATGAGCTCCTACAATGAGCAGTTCTTC NA TRBV4-3 NA TRBJ2-1
CASSPRQQQEPQHF TGTGCCAGCTCACCGAGACAGCAGCAAGAGCCCCAGCATTTT NA TRBV18 NA TRBJ1-5
CASSDDVGLAGGNEQFF TGTGCCAGCAGTGATGACGTGGGGCTAGCGGGAGGTAATGAGCAGTTCTTC NA TRBV2 TRBD2 TRBJ2-1
CASKGRRDEQYF TGCGCCAGCAAGGGGCGAAGGGACGAGCAGTACTTC NA TRBV10-1 NA TRBJ2-7
CASSPGPVGGGYTF TGTGCCAGCAGCCCCGGACCCGTGGGAGGTGGCTACACCTTC NA TRBV11-3 NA TRBJ1-2
CAWSDDTNQPQHF TGTGCCTGGAGTGATGACACAAATCAGCCCCAGCATTTT few TRBV30 NA TRBJ1-5
CASSDIEQFF TGTGCCAGCAGTGACATAGAGCAGTTCTTC NA TRBV25-1 NA TRBJ2-1
CASSYSQESYEQYF TGTGCCAGCAGTTACTCGCAGGAGTCCTACGAGCAGTACTTC NA TRBV6-5 NA TRBJ2-7
CASSPSGQLSYEQYF TGTGCCAGCTCACCATCGGGGCAGCTCTCCTACGAGCAGTACTTC NA TRBV18 NA TRBJ2-7
CASSLYPPGAPFPYEQYF TGTGCCAGCAGTTTATATCCCCCGGGGGCACCATTTCCCTACGAGCAGTACTTC NA TRBV27 NA TRBJ2-7
CSVANNRGREAFF TGCAGCGTAGCAAATAACAGGGGCCGGGAAGCTTTCTTT NA TRBV29-1 TRBD1 TRBJ1-1
CASIQLAGPSYEQYF TGTGCCAGCATCCAACTAGCGGGGCCCTCCTACGAGCAGTACTTC NA TRBV2 TRBD2 TRBJ2-7
CASSRGRETQYF TGTGCCAGCAGTCGCGGTAGAGAGACCCAGTACTTC NA TRBV13 NA TRBJ2-5
CATSRERGPAGEKDNEQFF TGTGCCACCAGCAGAGAGAGAGGACCAGCGGGAGAAAAGGACAATGAGCAGTTCTTC NA TRBV15 TRBD2 TRBJ2-1
CASSCDRRQGGNEQFF TGTGCCAGCAGTTGCGACAGAAGACAGGGAGGCAATGAGCAGTTCTTC NA TRBV6-6 NA TRBJ2-1
CASRGTGFDEQFF TGCGCCAGCAGGGGGACAGGGTTCGATGAGCAGTTCTTC NA TRBV4-1 TRBD1 TRBJ2-1
CASRTWDREEQYF TGTGCCAGCCGGACCTGGGACAGGGAGGAGCAGTACTTC NA TRBV27 TRBD1 TRBJ2-7
CASSLAGDYNEQFF TGCGCCAGCAGCCTAGCGGGGGATTACAATGAGCAGTTCTTC NA TRBV5-1 TRBD2 TRBJ2-1
CASSQETSGYNEQFF TGTGCCAGCAGCCAGGAGACTAGCGGCTACAATGAGCAGTTCTTC NA TRBV13 TRBD2 TRBJ2-1
CASSWGTGTGTEAFF TGTGCCAGCAGCTGGGGGACAGGGACGGGCACTGAAGCTTTCTTT NA TRBV7-2 TRBD1 TRBJ1-1
CASSLNPYPSAEQYF TGTGCCAGCAGTTTAAATCCCTACCCCAGCGCCGAGCAGTACTTC NA TRBV27 NA TRBJ2-7
CASSPPVGTGEFF TGTGCCAGCAGCCCCCCTGTTGGGACAGGGGAGTTCTTC NA TRBV9 TRBD1 TRBJ2-1